What follows are 10 T cell receptor beta chains derived from one specimen sequenced in a study of CD8+CD57+ T cells in acquired aplastic anemia. Profiling that covered TCR beta VDJ and CDR3 relied on genomic DNA as its template. TCRdb used MiXCR to reprocess the reads, holding one entry per CDR3 protein. The table includes around 190,000 distinct CDR3 sequences, under 65% detected once. Sequenced input: sorted CD4+, CD8+, or CD8+CD57+ T cells (not recorded which) from PBMCs. The receptors were sampled from a human donor in good health.

Notes on this clonotype: At one end, the junction sequence differs from germline, possibly due to a read error. This chain joins TRBV24-1 and TRBJ2-3; TRBD2 matches at 11 bases. CDR1 is KGHDR and CDR2 is SFDVKD in the germline V gene. The CDR3 covers 16 residues. The CDR3 coding sequence is TGTGCCACCCGTGATACTAGCGGGAGTCCATCAGATACGCAGTATTTT. Translated, it gives CATRDTSGSPSDTQYF.

This clonotype was detected only once. J is TRBJ1-1 and V is TRBV7-8; perhaps TRBD1 as D (5 bases). Germline assignment: CDR1 SGHVS and CDR2 FQNEAQ. Trimming removed 5 bases from V and 5 bases from J, with 12 bases in between. This CDR3 contains 13 residues. The CDR3 nucleotides read TGTGCCAGCAGCCCAGGGTTTTGGACTGAAGCTTTCTTT. It yields the protein CASSPGFWTEAFF.

The J gene is TRBJ2-1, the V gene TRBV7-6; 9 bases match TRBD1. Germline V gene sequence: CDR1 SGHVS, CDR2 FNYEAQ. V lost 5 bases and J lost 4; bases outside the gene matches: 9. The CDR3 length is 16 residues. DNA of the CDR3: TGTGCCAGCAGCCGTACCGGGACAGGGTATTACAATGAGCAGTTCTTC. Translating it yields CASSRTGTGYYNEQFF.

The chain uses TRBV7-9 and TRBJ2-7, with TRBD1 matching 8 bases. V lost 5 bases, J lost 7 bases, and 7 bases stayed unmatched. From germline, CDR1 is SEHNR and CDR2 FQNEAQ (reference sequence). The CDR3 runs 13 residues. The CDR3 here is CASSRTGCDEQYF. Written as DNA, the CDR3 is TGTGCCAGCAGCCGGACAGGGTGTGATGAGCAGTACTTC.

The J gene is TRBJ2-2, the V gene TRBV7-9; 7 positions match TRBD1. With 9 bases clipped from V and 0 bases from J, the junction kept 1 base outside the gene matches. This CDR3 has 13 residues. The germline gives CDR1 SEHNR, CDR2 FQNEAQ (reference sequence). CDR3 loop: CARQGSNTGELFF. As DNA, the CDR3 is TGTGCCAGACAGGGGTCGAACACCGGGGAGCTGTTTTTT.

This clonotype has more than one count but fewer than ten. The V and J genes are TRBV15 and TRBJ1-2, with D maybe TRBD1 (6 bases). The CDR3 totals 14 residues. V was pared by 6 bases and J by 4 bases, with 15 bases between. Germline values: CDR1 LNHNV, CDR2 YYDKDF (reference sequence). The CDR3 sequence is CATSLEKGVYGYTF. The CDR3 coding sequence is TGTGCCACCAGTTTGGAGAAGGGGGTCTATGGCTACACCTTC.

This clonotype has just one count. The chain employs TRBV7-9 and TRBJ1-1; 7 nucleotides line up with TRBD1. The CDR3 extends over 13 amino acids. Germline CDR1 and CDR2: SEHNR and FQNEAQ (reference sequence). J lost 5 bases, V lost 6 bases, and 6 bases had no gene match. This CDR3 is CASSRQGWTEAFF. The CDR3 DNA reads TGTGCCAGCAGTCGACAGGGCTGGACTGAAGCTTTCTTT. The full variable domain, with the rest looked up from reference TRBV7-9 and TRBJ1-1, is DTGVSQNPRHKITKRGQNVTFRCDPISEHNRLYWYRQTLGQGPEFLTYFQNEAQLEKSRLLSDRFSAERPKGSFSTLEIQRTEQGDSAMYLCASSRQGWTEAFFGQGTRLTVV.

V is TRBV20-1 and J is TRBJ2-3; the D is unclear. The CDR3 has 11 amino acids. Germline CDR1 DFQATT, CDR2 SNEGSKA (reference sequence). In nucleotides, the CDR3 is TGCAATGAGAAAAGCACAGATACGCAGTATTTT. As protein: CNEKSTDTQYF.

This clonotype turned up a few times. This chain links TRBV7-2 with TRBJ2-7, with D perhaps matching TRBD1 (6 bases). Trimming pared 4 bases from V and 0 bases from J, leaving 10 bases between. This CDR3 is built from 14 residues. Germline V lookup: CDR1 SGHTA, CDR2 FQGNSA. The CDR3 sequence: CASSSLGGSYEQYF. DNA of the CDR3: TGTGCCAGCAGCTCCCTAGGGGGCTCCTACGAGCAGTACTTC. The complete variable domain, with remaining parts taken from reference TRBV7-2 and TRBJ2-7, reads GAGVSQSPSNKVTEKGKDVELRCDPISGHTALYWYRQSLGQGLEFLIYFQGNSAPDKSGLPSDRFSAERTGGSVSTLTIQRTQQEDSAVYLCASSSLGGSYEQYFGPGTRLTVT.

The DNA of the CDR3 is TGTGCCAGTACCTCCGGGACAGGGTTTGTGGCTGAAGCTTTCTTT. Its translation: CASTSGTGFVAEAFF. The rearrangement links TRBV19 to TRBJ1-1; 9 nucleotides align to TRBD1. The CDR3 length is 15 residues. Germline CDR1 and CDR2: LNHDA and SQIVND (reference sequence). V was clipped by 7 bases and J by 6 bases; unmatched bases: 12.